One and the same sample provided the 10 T cell receptor beta chains below, sequenced in a study of cytomegalovirus exposure and HLA in healthy donors. The study ran its PCR with 60 Vbeta and 13 Jbeta primers. Sequencing was performed with immunoSEQ multiplex PCR; in TCRdb, only in-frame clones are kept and a portion is missing. The sample lists about 160,000 clones, roughly four fifths occurring once. The specimen was PBMCs. These receptors were obtained from a woman between 40 and 50 years old in good health and CMV-seronegative.

The V and J genes are TRBV14 and TRBJ2-5; D ambiguous. V lost 3 bases and J 0 bases, leaving 11 bases between the germline ends. The CDR3 is 15 amino acids. The V gene's germline CDR1 is SGHDN and CDR2 FVKESK. The CDR3: CASSQSPGYQETQYF. CDR3 DNA: TGTGCCAGCAGCCAGAGTCCGGGTTACCAAGAGACCCAGTACTTC.

The chain employs TRBV6-5 and TRBJ1-1, with 9 bases aligning to TRBD1. Unmatched junction bases numbered 7, after V lost 6 bases and J lost 8 bases. CDR1 is MNHEY, CDR2 SVGAGI, per germline. There are 13 residues in the CDR3. The CDR3 bases are TGTGCCAGCAGCCCCGGGACAGGGACCGAAGCTTTCTTT. Protein product: CASSPGTGTEAFF.

This chain links TRBV5-1 with TRBJ1-3; 9 bases align to TRBD1. Germline V gene sequence: CDR1 SGHRS, CDR2 YFSETQ. The CDR3 consists of 15 residues. With V trimmed by 4 bases and J by 4 bases, 6 bases remained unmatched. The chain's CDR3 is CASSRQGDGGNTIYF. CDR3 nucleotide sequence: TGCGCCAGCAGCAGACAGGGGGATGGCGGAAACACCATATATTTT.

The chain uses TRBV29-1 and TRBJ2-3; 7 bases map to TRBD2. CDR3 length: 13 amino acids. CDR1 SQVTM and CDR2 ANQGSEA come from the germline V gene. With 7 bases clipped from V and 0 bases from J, the junction kept 4 bases outside the gene matches. As DNA, the CDR3 is TGCAGCGACCGAGCGGGAAGCACAGATACGCAGTATTTT. Its protein product is CSDRAGSTDTQYF.

This chain joins TRBV1 and TRBJ1-2. TRBV1 is a documented pseudogene. The CDR3 sequence is 17 residues long. CDR3 protein: CTSSQKPDGGKYYGYTF. The CDR3 DNA follows: TGCACCAGCAGCCAAAAACCCGACGGAGGCAAATACTATGGCTACACCTTC.

This clone has only a few counts. The rearrangement joins TRBV18 to TRBJ2-3, with 9 bases lining up with TRBD1. CDR3 size: 16 residues. Germline V CDR1 and CDR2: KGHSH, LQKENI. Trimming removed 5 bases from V and 2 bases from J; junction bases left unmatched: 8. The CDR3 loop reads CASSTTGGDSTDTQYF. DNA for the CDR3: TGTGCCAGCTCAACTACAGGGGGCGATTCCACAGATACGCAGTATTTT.

The V and J genes are TRBV7-9 and TRBJ2-5; a possible D gene is TRBD1 (5 bases). V was pared by 4 bases and J by 4 bases, with 7 bases between. The CDR3 has 12 residues. Germline V gene sequence: CDR1 SEHNR, CDR2 FQNEAQ (reference sequence). CDR3 loop: CASSSQGETQYF. Written as DNA, the CDR3 is TGTGCCAGCAGCTCTCAGGGAGAGACCCAGTACTTC.

V is TRBV5-6 and J is TRBJ2-6; 8 nucleotides align to TRBD1. The CDR3 has 17 residues. Germline V gene lookup returns CDR1 SGHDT and CDR2 YYEEEE. Losses at the gene ends were 4 bases for V and 1 base for J; bases not matched to a gene: 7. Here the CDR3 DNA reads TGTGCCAGCAGCGTTACATACAGGGGGTCTGGGGCCAACGTCCTGACTTTC. Translation: CASSVTYRGSGANVLTF. Variable domain in full (rest from reference TRBV5-6 and TRBJ2-6): DAGVTQSPTHLIKTRGQQVTLRCSPKSGHDTVSWYQQALGQGPQFIFQYYEEEERQRGNFPDRFSGHQFPNYSSELNVNALLLGDSALYLCASSVTYRGSGANVLTFGAGSRLTVL.

This chain connects TRBV13 to TRBJ2-3, with 10 bases identical to TRBD1. The V gene end was trimmed by 5 bases and the J gene end by 0 bases; junction bases not matched to a gene: 17. The CDR3 spans 20 residues. The germline V gene has CDR1 PRHDT and CDR2 FYEKMQ (reference sequence). The CDR3, as DNA: TGTGCCAGCAGCCGGATTCAGCCGGGACAGGGGATCCCTAGCACAGATACGCAGTATTTT. It encodes CASSRIQPGQGIPSTDTQYF.

The chain uses TRBV9 and TRBJ1-4; 7 nucleotides match TRBD1. Trimming took 0 bases from V and 5 from J; bases not matched to a gene: 7. The CDR3 runs 16 residues. Germline CDR1 reads SGDLS; CDR2 reads YYNGEE. In nucleotides, the CDR3 is TGTGCCAGCAGCGTAGCTACGGGACAGCTGAATGAAAAACTGTTTTTT. Its protein is CASSVATGQLNEKLFF. Full variable domain (outside the CDR3, taken from reference TRBV9 and TRBJ1-4): DSGVTQTPKHLITATGQRVTLRCSPRSGDLSVYWYQQSLDQGLQFLIQYYNGEERAKGNILERFSAQQFPDLHSELNLSSLELGDSALYFCASSVATGQLNEKLFFGSGTQLSVL.